This T cell receptor (beta chain) was sequenced in a study of T cells in Graves' hyperthyroidism and ophthalmopathy (dated by TCRdb to between 2019 and 2020). The study in broad terms: Peripheral blood samples were taken at the time of initial diagnosis, prior to any treatment. Thyroid tissue and blood T-cell repertoires from over 5 Graves' hyperthyroidism patients were also compared in the study. The paper describes TCR Vbeta CDR3 sequencing of roughly 130 peripheral blood samples, made up of 43 ophthalmopathy patients, roughly 75 hyperthyroidism patients and roughly 17 progressor patients. Whether ophthalmopathy could be predicted prospectively was tested in an independent validation cohort made up of under 20 hyperthyroidism patients plus 17 patients who later progressed to ophthalmopathy. Following sampling, methimazole starting at 30 mg daily was given to hyperthyroidism patients, and high-dose intravenous methylprednisolone was given to ophthalmopathy patients. A discovery cohort of around 100 patients, 43 with Graves' ophthalmopathy and 55 to 65 with stable Graves' hyperthyroidism, was used to find distinguishing TCR V-J signatures. The approximately 100 discovery patients were randomly divided into training and test sets at a 7:3 ratio. What the research found in general, with its limitations: A model built on a 13 V-J signature distinguished ophthalmopathy from stable hyperthyroidism, reaching around 88% sensitivity and around 82% specificity in cross-validation and 80%/75% in testing. Most expanded thyroid clonotypes (frequency above 0.001) were also detected in blood, suggesting blood repertoires may reflect thyroid immune responses. Sample size was not statistically predetermined, and investigators were not blinded to group allocation. In validation, the model predicted progression to ophthalmopathy a median of roughly 6.2 months before onset, with about 67% sensitivity and roughly 73% specificity.

TCR beta CDR3 regions were amplified from RNA transcripts. For the first round of RT-PCR on the TCR CDR3, the HTBI primer set was used together with the Qiagen OneStep RT-PCR kit. Libraries were constructed in a second round of multiplex PCR, after which size selection and purification were performed. Libraries were sequenced paired-end with 100 bp reads on an Illumina HiSeq2000. Per the authors' processing: SOAPnuke was used to process the raw data, throwing out any read that contained adapters or uncalled bases, had a mean Phred below 15, or lacked an exact constant-primer or identifier match. COPE v1.2.5 was used to merge high-quality paired reads, and clonotypes were defined as unique nucleotide sequences. MiTCR v1.1 was used to align clonotypes to the IMGT TRBV, TRBD and TRBJ reference segments. Only V-J combinations with frequency above 0.0001, covering 98% to 99.2% of repertoires, were analysed. The TCS score was defined as the ratio of F50 (clonal expansion) to E x V (chaos), calculated using BLOSUM62-based TCRdist between CDR3 peptides within each V-J. Welch's t-statistics and random forest reduced fewer than 550 V-J features to some 14, which were used in a naive Bayes classifier (R e1071). Thyroid-blood repertoire similarity was quantified with the Morisita-Horn index. TCRdb ran its own pipeline on the public reads, namely fastp trimming at Q25 and MiXCR clone calling, and kept in-frame beta chains. Every CDR3 protein is listed once, alongside the most common genes and DNA of its rows. TCRdb, rather than the study authors, made the V and J calls. Here the sample has around 720,000 distinct CDR3 sequences; roughly a third occur a single time. Together, the top ten hold around 30% of the sample.

Graves' hyperthyroidism was defined as stable when no progression to ophthalmopathy occurred over 18 months of follow-up. Hyperthyroidism patients were aged 18 to 65 years and newly diagnosed, with disease duration of less than 2 months. Patients with uncontrolled infections, other autoimmune diseases, pregnancy or lactation were excluded. Diagnoses relied on clinical symptoms, serum thyroxine and TRAb, thyroid ultrasound and orbital computed tomography. PBMCs were isolated from about 9 ml of fresh peripheral blood by Ficoll-Paque density gradient centrifugation. Total RNA was extracted with Trizol reagent, and quality was checked on an Agilent 2100 Bioanalyzer. On this clonotype itself: What this receptor recognizes is not known. The input lacks base qualities; no much larger clone sits a single base away.

Cut back by 1 base and 5 bases, the V and J ends lie 7 bases apart. Including cysteine and phenylalanine, the CDR3 has 13 amino acids. Only the CDR3 portion is preserved as DNA: 39 bases, with reading frame beginning at the first base. CDR1 LNHDA and CDR2 SQIVND are derived from the germline V gene (reference sequence). The sequencing input was blood. This TCR was recovered from a woman aged 40 to 50 with Graves' hyperthyroidism. This sequence uses TRBV19 and TRBJ2-3; the D gene lacks a confident call. The CDR3 reads CASSIGAQDTQYF. The bases are TGTGCCAGTAGTATAGGGGCACAAGATACGCAGTATTTT.